The rows below give T cell receptor beta chains drawn from one sample of a study of T-cell memory formation after mild COVID-19. TCRdb re-derived calls from the 5' RACE reads in MiXCR, one entry per CDR3 protein. Of 300,000 to 400,000 distinct CDR3 sequences listed, 25% to 30% are singletons. Sequencing was carried out using PBMCs or a T cell subset sorted from them (not recorded which). These TCRs come from an adult woman who had mild COVID-19 (a few samples of this study predate the infection). Cell type and time point are not known. Both conserved end residues are part of each CDR3.

v_call,cdr3_length,cdr3_aa
TRBV29-1,13,CSGFRESYNEQFF
TRBV12-3/TRBV12-4,14,CASSPGTNSYEQYF
TRBV2,16,CASSELGTGTGEKLFF
TRBV7-9,16,CASSAPPPTGVGGYTF
TRBV9,13,CASSVAFSSPLHF
TRBV25-1,14,CASSDDVTSLGYTF
TRBV7-9,9,CAGTNRQFF
TRBV6-5,17,CASSYPSLKQGNTEAFF
TRBV9,16,CASSLATGGLNTEAFF
TRBV6-1,14,CASAWTANTGELFF
TRBV4-1,16,CASSQVPGTGGYEQYF
TRBV24-1,13,CATSIGGADTQYF
TRBV7-7,15,CASSPVLAGADTQYF
TRBV5-5,21,CASSLTALAALADVRANEQFF
TRBV18,15,CASSPGLPIQETQYF
TRBV6-1,14,CASSDRDRVQPQHF
TRBV29-1,13,CSAGATGGDEQYF
TRBV27,14,CASSFRGRAYEQYF
TRBV5-1,15,CASSFAAGSTYEQYF
TRBV7-2,15,CASSTGTSGYNEQFF
TRBV30,13,CAWDEGVYTEAFF
TRBV18,14,CASSPAGLNTEAFF
TRBV21-1,16,CASSKAGGNTLDEQFF
TRBV12-3/TRBV12-4,15,CASSLVGRGQETQYF
TRBV7-6,16,CASSLAPGANTGELFF
TRBV5-1,13,CASSLRPATEAFF
TRBV11-3,15,CASSPIGRLSNEQFF
TRBV12-3/TRBV12-4,15,CASSLARLFTDTQYF
TRBV10-3,13,CATKGQDTDTQYF
TRBV27,13,CASSLGQGPEQYF
TRBV12-3/TRBV12-4,14,CASRTSGDYNEQFF
TRBV12-3/TRBV12-4,15,CASSLSNRGGHGYTF
TRBV12-3/TRBV12-4,14,CASSPIRGTYEQYF
TRBV7-9,14,CASSYSPSPGELFF
TRBV20-1,14,CSARDWQGEYERYF
TRBV7-9,13,CASSFSPDQPQHF
TRBV27,16,CASSLRQGAMNTEAFF
TRBV11-2,17,CASSLGLADLPGGELFF
TRBV7-9,16,CASSPPRDGRAGELFF
TRBV7-9,15,CASTPWRGGSDTQYF
TRBV19,14,CASSIVDYNSPLHF
TRBV6-5,14,CASSLGTEQETQYF